This TCR beta chain was identified during a study of OX40 agonist ivuxolimab in advanced cancers. Germline trimming cut 6 bases from V and 8 bases from J; bases unmatched to any gene: 8. The CDR3 runs 14 residues. The germline V gene encodes CDR1 MDHEN and CDR2 SYDVKM. The data were produced by immunoSEQ multiplex PCR, yet TCRdb's version contains in-frame clones alone and is incomplete. The sample holds 48,000 or so clones, 85% to 90% seen once. The chain couples TRBV28 to TRBJ1-2, with 11 bases aligning to TRBD1. This TCR was recovered from an adult with an advanced solid tumor such as melanoma, head and neck, liver or kidney cancer. The input for sequencing was CD4+ or CD8+ T cells sorted from blood, taken in a trial of the OX40 agonist ivuxolimab. The DNA for the CDR3 is TGTGCCAGCAGCAAGGGGACAGGGGGGAGGGGCTACACCTTC. It specifies CASSKGTGGRGYTF.